A single sample is the source of the 4 T cell receptor beta chains below, sequenced in a study of T cells in Graves' hyperthyroidism and ophthalmopathy. It was RNA transcripts that yielded the amplified TCR beta CDR3 regions. HTBI primers were the set used in a first-round RT-PCR of the TCR CDR3. TCRdb re-called the multiplex PCR reads through MiXCR, storing one row per CDR3 protein. The repertoire holds about 680,000 distinct CDR3 sequences, with roughly a third as singletons. Sequencing used blood. These receptors were taken from a middle-aged woman with Graves' hyperthyroidism.

This clonotype showed up many times. V gene TRBV25-1 combines with J gene TRBJ2-6; D might be TRBD1 or TRBD2, each matching 5 bases. The V gene lost 6 bases and the J gene lost 7 bases, with 19 bases spanning the gap. Germline V gene data show CDR1 as MGHDK and CDR2 as SYGVNS. The length of the CDR3 is 16 residues. The CDR3 nucleotides are TGTGCCAGCAGGGGACCGGGCGATCCGGGAGCCAACGTCCTGACTTTC. This gives the protein CASRGPGDPGANVLTF.

This clonotype has more than one count but fewer than ten. This chain uses TRBV9 with TRBJ1-5, with 7 positions matching TRBD1. The CDR3 spans 14 residues. Losses at the gene ends were 5 bases for V and 6 bases for J; bases not matched to a gene: 8. Germline lookup yields CDR1 SGDLS and CDR2 YYNGEE. The CDR3 DNA follows: TGTGCCAGCAGTCCGCGGACAGGAGGTCAGCCCCAGCATTTT. Protein: CASSPRTGGQPQHF.

This clonotype was picked up one time. This chain joins TRBV30 and TRBJ1-5; D remains unclear. The CDR3 runs to 14 residues. Per germline, CDR1 GTSNPN and CDR2 SVGIG (reference sequence). Trimming shortened V by 1 base and J by 5 bases, and 12 bases separated the two germline ends. DNA of the CDR3: TGTGCCTGGAGTGAACTTAGGATTCATCAGCCCCAGCATTTT. It codes for CAWSELRIHQPQHF.

The sample holds many counts of this clonotype. The chain couples TRBV19 to TRBJ1-6; 7 bases align to TRBD1. V lost 11 bases, J lost 6 bases, and 7 bases stayed unmatched. Per the germline V gene, CDR1 is LNHDA and CDR2 is SQIVND (reference sequence). The CDR3 has 13 amino acids. The CDR3 is CAARTGANSPLHF. CDR3 sequence (DNA): TGTGCCGCCCGGACAGGAGCTAATTCACCCCTCCACTTT. The whole variable domain, filled in from reference TRBV19 and TRBJ1-6, reads DGGITQSPKYLFRKEGQNVTLSCEQNLNHDAMYWYRQDPGQGLRLIYYSQIVNDFQKGDIAEGYSVSREKKESFPLTVTSAQKNPTAFYLCAARTGANSPLHFGNGTRLTVT.